This T cell receptor (beta chain) was recovered during a study of T cell responses to AZD1222 COVID-19 vaccine. Study results and caveats: CD4 TCRs associated with vaccination spanned spike, dominating at 160-218 and 743-854. At baseline, seropositivity was found in only five or six AZD1222 recipients. Donors were chiefly white British, with a greater number of females, and clonal diversity was perhaps underestimated. The reported proportion of spike-specific TCRs targeting unmutated variant regions was nearly half.

The ends were cut back, 5 bases at V and 8 bases at J, with 18 bases in the middle. The V gene's germline CDR1 is SGHTA and CDR2 FQGNSA. CDR3 length: 14 amino acids. As concerns this clone: No antigen is known for it.

TCRdb keeps only in-frame clones here, not all; method: immunoSEQ multiplex PCR. The profile shows over 140,000 clones, about nine tenths of them singletons. The TCR was taken from an adult in good health. Sample: peripheral blood, taken on day 0 of AZD1222 vaccination. The chain joins TRBV7-2 to TRBJ1-2; D not certain. CDR3 coding DNA: TGTGCCAGCAGCCATTATCCCGTCCGGGTGGGCTACACCTTC. It translates to CASSHYPVRVGYTF.